These T cell receptor beta chains were read from a single sample in a study of identical twins. Each CDR3 protein is one row after TCRdb ran MiXCR on the 5' RACE reads. The sample shows about 210,000 distinct CDR3 sequences, around a tenth of them seen only once. What was sequenced was memory (CD45RO+) T cells sorted from blood. These receptors all stem from a woman younger than 35 in good health. Both conserved end residues are part of each CDR3. A D gene is named only where the DNA matches it firmly. Clone sizes are given selectively: once, few, many, or a class where the clone is expanded.

CDR3 DNA: TGTGCCAGCAGCGCCGAGCAGGGGTACGAGGTCCCCCTCCACTTT
CDR3 protein: CASSAEQGYEVPLHF
clone size: .
J gene: TRBJ1-6
V gene: TRBV9
D gene: .

CDR3 DNA: TGCAGTGCTAGAGACGGAGGTGGGGTTAGGTATGAGCAGTTCTTC
CDR3 protein: CSARDGGGVRYEQFF
clone size: few
J gene: TRBJ2-1
V gene: TRBV20-1
D gene: .

CDR3 DNA: TGCAGTGCTAGAGATGACAGGAGGACCTACGAGCAGTACTTC
CDR3 protein: CSARDDRRTYEQYF
clone size: few
J gene: TRBJ2-7
V gene: TRBV20-1
D gene: .

CDR3 DNA: TGTGCCAGCAGCTTAAGTTGGAACACCGGGGAGCTGTTTTTT
CDR3 protein: CASSLSWNTGELFF
clone size: few
J gene: TRBJ2-2
V gene: TRBV7-2
D gene: .

CDR3 DNA: TGTGCCAGCAGCTTAGCATCTAGCGGGGGCACAGATACGCAGTATTTT
CDR3 protein: CASSLASSGGTDTQYF
clone size: .
J gene: TRBJ2-3
V gene: TRBV11-2
D gene: TRBD2

CDR3 DNA: TGTGCCAGCAGCTTAAGGGGGTCCACTGAAGCTTTCTTT
CDR3 protein: CASSLRGSTEAFF
clone size: many
J gene: TRBJ1-1
V gene: TRBV7-6
D gene: .

CDR3 DNA: TGCAGTGCTAGCCCCGGGGAGCTGTTTTTT
CDR3 protein: CSASPGELFF
clone size: many
J gene: TRBJ2-2
V gene: TRBV20-1
D gene: .

CDR3 DNA: TGTGCCAGCAGCTTAGGGGGGACTAACCGGCCCACAGATACGCAGTATTTT
CDR3 protein: CASSLGGTNRPTDTQYF
clone size: .
J gene: TRBJ2-3
V gene: TRBV7-9
D gene: TRBD2

CDR3 DNA: TGTGCCAGCAGCTTAACTAGCGTGCGTTCTACATTCTCCTACGAGCAGTACTTC
CDR3 protein: CASSLTSVRSTFSYEQYF
clone size: few
J gene: TRBJ2-7
V gene: TRBV11-2
D gene: TRBD2

CDR3 DNA: TGCAGCGTTGGGACAGCGAACACCGGGGAGCTGTTTTTT
CDR3 protein: CSVGTANTGELFF
clone size: .
J gene: TRBJ2-2
V gene: TRBV29-1
D gene: .

CDR3 DNA: TGTGCCAGCAGTTTAGCCCCCCCGGGGGGGACCCGTAATGAAAAACTGTTTTTT
CDR3 protein: CASSLAPPGGTRNEKLFF
clone size: .
J gene: TRBJ1-4
V gene: TRBV2
D gene: .

CDR3 DNA: TGCGCCAGCAGTGCCGCGGCTAGCGGGGGGAATGAGCAGTTCTTC
CDR3 protein: CASSAAASGGNEQFF
clone size: .
J gene: TRBJ2-1
V gene: TRBV10-1
D gene: TRBD2

CDR3 DNA: TGCAGCGTTTCTGGGCTGGGGCTCAATGAGCAGTTCTTC
CDR3 protein: CSVSGLGLNEQFF
clone size: few
J gene: TRBJ2-1
V gene: TRBV29-1
D gene: .

CDR3 DNA: TGTGCCAGCAGCCCGGCACTCCTCCCAAATGAGCAGTTCTTC
CDR3 protein: CASSPALLPNEQFF
clone size: .
J gene: TRBJ2-1
V gene: TRBV7-8
D gene: .

CDR3 DNA: TGTGCCAGCAGTTTAAATACGGGGCAGCCCCAGCATTTT
CDR3 protein: CASSLNTGQPQHF
clone size: few
J gene: TRBJ1-5
V gene: TRBV12-3/TRBV12-4
D gene: .

CDR3 DNA: TGCGCCAGCAGCTTGGCCCAGGACGGAGATACGCAGTATTTT
CDR3 protein: CASSLAQDGDTQYF
clone size: .
J gene: TRBJ2-3
V gene: TRBV5-1
D gene: .

CDR3 DNA: TGTGCCAGCAGCTTAGTGGGGAATACGCAGTATTTT
CDR3 protein: CASSLVGNTQYF
clone size: many
J gene: TRBJ2-3
V gene: TRBV7-2
D gene: .

CDR3 DNA: TGTGCCAGCAGCTTAGGTGGCAGGATGAACACTGAAGCTTTCTTT
CDR3 protein: CASSLGGRMNTEAFF
clone size: .
J gene: TRBJ1-1
V gene: TRBV11-2
D gene: .

CDR3 DNA: TGTGCCAGCAGCTTAGCGGGGACAGGGGTTGCGGCTTTCTTT
CDR3 protein: CASSLAGTGVAAFF
clone size: many
J gene: TRBJ1-1
V gene: TRBV7-9
D gene: TRBD1

CDR3 DNA: TGCAGTGCCCAGGACGGTTTTTGGACTGAAGCTTTCTTT
CDR3 protein: CSAQDGFWTEAFF
clone size: many
J gene: TRBJ1-1
V gene: TRBV20-1
D gene: .

CDR3 DNA: TGTGCCAGCAGCGGGCTTGGCGGGGGGGCTCACGGGGAGCTGTTTTTT
CDR3 protein: CASSGLGGGAHGELFF
clone size: few
J gene: TRBJ2-2
V gene: TRBV7-8
D gene: TRBD2

CDR3 DNA: TGCAGTGCTAGTCGACATAGCAATCAGCCCCAGCATTTT
CDR3 protein: CSASRHSNQPQHF
clone size: .
J gene: TRBJ1-5
V gene: TRBV20-1
D gene: .

CDR3 DNA: TGCAGTGCTAGTGTTCCGGGGGCCTACGAGCAGTACTTC
CDR3 protein: CSASVPGAYEQYF
clone size: .
J gene: TRBJ2-7
V gene: TRBV20-1
D gene: .

CDR3 DNA: TGTGCCAGCAGCAGCGAATGGGTCAAAAACATTCAGTACTTC
CDR3 protein: CASSSEWVKNIQYF
clone size: many
J gene: TRBJ2-4
V gene: TRBV5-6
D gene: .

CDR3 DNA: TGTGCCAGCAGTTTTGGATTCGTGAACACCGGGGAGCTGTTTTTT
CDR3 protein: CASSFGFVNTGELFF
clone size: .
J gene: TRBJ2-2
V gene: TRBV12-3/TRBV12-4
D gene: .

CDR3 DNA: TGTGCCAGCAGGTTATTCCAGGGAGCCGGGGAGCTGTTTTTT
CDR3 protein: CASRLFQGAGELFF
clone size: many
J gene: TRBJ2-2
V gene: TRBV12-3/TRBV12-4
D gene: .

CDR3 DNA: TGTGCCAGCAGCCCTCCGAGGGGCCTCCGCGGTCGGTTTTACGAGCAGTACTTC
CDR3 protein: CASSPPRGLRGRFYEQYF
clone size: few
J gene: TRBJ2-7
V gene: TRBV4-2
D gene: .

CDR3 DNA: TGTGCCAGCAGCTTTTTCGGGGGGAAGGCAGATACGCAGTATTTT
CDR3 protein: CASSFFGGKADTQYF
clone size: few
J gene: TRBJ2-3
V gene: TRBV7-9
D gene: TRBD2

CDR3 DNA: TGCAGTGCTAGAGTCGACAGGTATGAGCAGTTCTTC
CDR3 protein: CSARVDRYEQFF
clone size: .
J gene: TRBJ2-1
V gene: TRBV20-1
D gene: .

CDR3 DNA: TGTGCCAGCAGCTTGCCAGAAGGGAACTATGGCTACACCTTC
CDR3 protein: CASSLPEGNYGYTF
clone size: few
J gene: TRBJ1-2
V gene: TRBV7-9
D gene: .

CDR3 DNA: TGTGCCAGCAGTGAACGTGGGGGGGGCCCCTACAATGAGCAGTTCTTC
CDR3 protein: CASSERGGGPYNEQFF
clone size: few
J gene: TRBJ2-1
V gene: TRBV2
D gene: .

CDR3 DNA: TGTGCCAGCAGTTACTCCGGGACAGCCTCTAACACTGAAGCTTTCTTT
CDR3 protein: CASSYSGTASNTEAFF
clone size: few
J gene: TRBJ1-1
V gene: TRBV6-5
D gene: TRBD1

CDR3 DNA: TGTGCCAGCAGCTTAGAGGGTAATCGCGAAAAACTGTTTTTT
CDR3 protein: CASSLEGNREKLFF
clone size: few
J gene: TRBJ1-4
V gene: TRBV7-8
D gene: .

CDR3 DNA: TGCGCCAGCAGCTTGGAAGGTTTCACAGATACGCAGTATTTT
CDR3 protein: CASSLEGFTDTQYF
clone size: few
J gene: TRBJ2-3
V gene: TRBV5-1
D gene: .

CDR3 DNA: TGTGCCAGCAGCTTATTCGTCAGAGATGGGGGTAATGGTGAGCAGTTCTTC
CDR3 protein: CASSLFVRDGGNGEQFF
clone size: many
J gene: TRBJ2-1
V gene: TRBV7-2
D gene: .

CDR3 DNA: TGCGCCAGCAGCCAGGGGACTAGCGGCGGTCTTTCCTACAATGAGCAGTTCTTC
CDR3 protein: CASSQGTSGGLSYNEQFF
clone size: .
J gene: TRBJ2-1
V gene: TRBV4-3
D gene: TRBD2

CDR3 DNA: TGTGCCAGCAGCTTAAAGTTCGGGAGTGGTGGCTACGAGCAGTACTTC
CDR3 protein: CASSLKFGSGGYEQYF
clone size: few
J gene: TRBJ2-7
V gene: TRBV7-2
D gene: .

CDR3 DNA: TGCAGCGTTGGGACAGGGAATGGGGCCAACGTCCTGACTTTC
CDR3 protein: CSVGTGNGANVLTF
clone size: many
J gene: TRBJ2-6
V gene: TRBV29-1
D gene: TRBD1

CDR3 DNA: TGTGCCAGCAGTTTAGTTAGCGGGGGTGATACGCAGTATTTT
CDR3 protein: CASSLVSGGDTQYF
clone size: .
J gene: TRBJ2-3
V gene: TRBV12-3/TRBV12-4
D gene: TRBD2

CDR3 DNA: TGTGCCAGCAGCCCGGACAGGTTCTACGAGCAGTACTTC
CDR3 protein: CASSPDRFYEQYF
clone size: .
J gene: TRBJ2-7
V gene: TRBV11-2
D gene: TRBD1

CDR3 DNA: TGTGCCAGCAGCCGCCGGACAGGGATAGAGACCCAGTACTTC
CDR3 protein: CASSRRTGIETQYF
clone size: few
J gene: TRBJ2-5
V gene: TRBV3-1
D gene: TRBD1

CDR3 DNA: TGTGCCAGCAGCTTAGGCAGGGGAATATACAATGAGCAGTTCTTC
CDR3 protein: CASSLGRGIYNEQFF
clone size: many
J gene: TRBJ2-1
V gene: TRBV7-2
D gene: .

CDR3 DNA: TGTGCCAGCAACCGCAACGGGATAACAGATACGCAGTATTTT
CDR3 protein: CASNRNGITDTQYF
clone size: .
J gene: TRBJ2-3
V gene: TRBV7-9
D gene: .

CDR3 DNA: TGTGCCAGCAGAGGACAGGGTGTGTACGAGCAGTACTTC
CDR3 protein: CASRGQGVYEQYF
clone size: few
J gene: TRBJ2-7
V gene: TRBV6-6
D gene: TRBD1

CDR3 DNA: TGCAGTGCTCAGACAAGGGCCCTGGACGAGCAGTACTTC
CDR3 protein: CSAQTRALDEQYF
clone size: .
J gene: TRBJ2-7
V gene: TRBV20-1
D gene: .

CDR3 DNA: TGTGCCAGCAGTGACCGGTTAAATCGGGGCTACACCTTC
CDR3 protein: CASSDRLNRGYTF
clone size: many
J gene: TRBJ1-2
V gene: TRBV12-3/TRBV12-4
D gene: .

CDR3 DNA: TGTGCCAGCAGCCCCTTGGGGGCGGGGGACACTGAAGCTTTCTTT
CDR3 protein: CASSPLGAGDTEAFF
clone size: many
J gene: TRBJ1-1
V gene: TRBV12-3/TRBV12-4
D gene: .

CDR3 DNA: TGTGCCAGCAGTGGAGCTCCCTCCTACAATGAGCAGTTCTTC
CDR3 protein: CASSGAPSYNEQFF
clone size: few
J gene: TRBJ2-1
V gene: TRBV2
D gene: .

CDR3 DNA: TGCAGTGCTAGAGTCCTGAAGGCAGCTAACTATGGCTACACCTTC
CDR3 protein: CSARVLKAANYGYTF
clone size: few
J gene: TRBJ1-2
V gene: TRBV20-1
D gene: .

CDR3 DNA: TGTGCCAGCAGCGCTGGGACTAGCGGGGGCCCGAGGGAGACCCAGTACTTC
CDR3 protein: CASSAGTSGGPRETQYF
clone size: few
J gene: TRBJ2-5
V gene: TRBV9
D gene: TRBD2

CDR3 DNA: TGTGCCAGCAGCTCCATGGGGGGGAATGGGCCCCAGCATTTT
CDR3 protein: CASSSMGGNGPQHF
clone size: .
J gene: TRBJ1-5
V gene: TRBV5-6
D gene: .

CDR3 DNA: TGTGCCAGCTCACCAGGGCAGGGGTTAAACGAGCAGTACTTC
CDR3 protein: CASSPGQGLNEQYF
clone size: .
J gene: TRBJ2-7
V gene: TRBV18
D gene: .

CDR3 DNA: TGCGCCAGCAGCTTGGAGGCGGCTAGCTCCTACAATGAGCAGTTCTTC
CDR3 protein: CASSLEAASSYNEQFF
clone size: few
J gene: TRBJ2-1
V gene: TRBV5-1
D gene: .

CDR3 DNA: TGCGCCAGCAGCTTGGACAGAGGACAGCCCCAGCATTTT
CDR3 protein: CASSLDRGQPQHF
clone size: many
J gene: TRBJ1-5
V gene: TRBV5-1
D gene: .

CDR3 DNA: TGTGCCAGCAGTTTGGGGACTAGCGGGACGAATGAGCAGTTCTTC
CDR3 protein: CASSLGTSGTNEQFF
clone size: many
J gene: TRBJ2-1
V gene: TRBV6-2/TRBV6-3
D gene: TRBD2

CDR3 DNA: TGCAGCGTTGAAGATGTGGGCGGTGAAGCTTTCTTT
CDR3 protein: CSVEDVGGEAFF
clone size: .
J gene: TRBJ1-1
V gene: TRBV29-1
D gene: .

CDR3 DNA: TGTGCCAGCAGCTGGACCGGGACTAGTGAAGCAGATACGCAGTATTTT
CDR3 protein: CASSWTGTSEADTQYF
clone size: many
J gene: TRBJ2-3
V gene: TRBV7-2
D gene: TRBD2

CDR3 DNA: TGTGCCAGCAGCTTGGACATCTCCTACAATGAGCAGTTCTTC
CDR3 protein: CASSLDISYNEQFF
clone size: few
J gene: TRBJ2-1
V gene: TRBV5-5
D gene: .

CDR3 DNA: TGCGCCAGCAGCTTGAACCAGGGTTCAAATGAGCAGTTCTTC
CDR3 protein: CASSLNQGSNEQFF
clone size: many
J gene: TRBJ2-1
V gene: TRBV5-1
D gene: .

CDR3 DNA: TGCAGCCTAATCAACACGGGCAGGGGTGTAGATACGCAGTATTTT
CDR3 protein: CSLINTGRGVDTQYF
clone size: .
J gene: TRBJ2-3
V gene: TRBV29-1
D gene: .